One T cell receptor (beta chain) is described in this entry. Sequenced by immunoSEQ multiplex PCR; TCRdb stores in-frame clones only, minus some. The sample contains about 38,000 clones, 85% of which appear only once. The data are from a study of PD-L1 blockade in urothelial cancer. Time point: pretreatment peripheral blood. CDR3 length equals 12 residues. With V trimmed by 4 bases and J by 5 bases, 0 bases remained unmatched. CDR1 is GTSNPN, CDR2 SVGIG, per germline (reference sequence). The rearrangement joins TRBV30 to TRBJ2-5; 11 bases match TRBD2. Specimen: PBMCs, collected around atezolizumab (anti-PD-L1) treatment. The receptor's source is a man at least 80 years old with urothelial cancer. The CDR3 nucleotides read TGTGCCTGGACTAGCGGGGGGGAGACCCAGTACTTC. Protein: CAWTSGGETQYF.